These 4 T cell receptor beta chains came from one sample sequenced in a study of glioma-infiltrating T cells (dated by TCRdb to 2015 to 2016). Sequenced on an Illumina MiSeq. The iRepertoire nested amplicon-rescue multiplex PCR (arm-PCR) platform was used to amplify TCR alpha and beta CDR3 regions from RNA. Through fastp at Q25 and MiXCR, TCRdb rebuilt clones from the public reads, retaining in-frame beta chains. Rows with one shared CDR3 protein collapse into an entry with the most common genes and DNA. This sample holds over 130,000 distinct CDR3 sequences; approximately 40% were observed only once. In total, the top ten clones hold around 18% of the sample. Sequencing was performed on glioma tissue, nonneoplastic brain tissue, or PBMCs (not recorded which). All receptors derive from a human donor with low-grade glioma or glioblastoma, undergoing nonglioma brain surgery, or in good health (not recorded which).

V gene TRBV29-1 combines with J gene TRBJ1-3; D unresolved. The CDR3 totals 13 residues. Trimming stripped 4 bases from V and 0 bases from J, with 7 bases between. Germline assignment: CDR1 SQVTM and CDR2 ANQGSEA. The CDR3 spells CSVGLVSGNTIYF. The CDR3 nucleotides are TGCAGCGTTGGCCTCGTCTCTGGAAACACCATATATTTT. The full variable domain, its missing parts supplied by reference TRBV29-1 and TRBJ1-3, is SAVISQKPSRDICQRGTSLTIQCQVDSQVTMMFWYRQQPGQSLTLIATANQGSEATYESGFVIDKFPISRPNLTFSTLTVSNMSPEDSSIYLCSVGLVSGNTIYFGEGSWLTVV.

Details on this clonotype: Relative to the germline gene, one junction end is altered; a read error may explain this. Written as DNA, the CDR3 is TGTGCCAGCAGCACCATCGGGTCCGAGAAGTACTTC. Translated, it gives CASSTIGSEKYF. The chain joins TRBV6-2 or TRBV6-3 to TRBJ2-7; unclear D gene. The germline CDR1 and CDR2 sequences are MNHEY and SVGEGT. This CDR3 spans 12 amino acids.

V is TRBV6-2 or TRBV6-3 and J is TRBJ2-7; D gene uncertain. The CDR3 loop spans 15 amino acids. Germline CDR1 MNHEY, CDR2 SVGEGT. The V gene lost 0 bases and the J gene lost 2 bases, with 11 bases spanning the gap. The CDR3 DNA reads TGTGCCAGCAGTTACTCGACCGTGAACCCCTACGAGCAGTACTTC. Amino acid sequence: CASSYSTVNPYEQYF.

The chain couples TRBV2 to TRBJ2-7; tentative D call: TRBD1 (6 bases). Germline V gene sequence: CDR1 SNHLY, CDR2 FYNNEI. Trimming cost V 5 bases and J 5 bases, with 16 bases left between them. There are 14 residues in the CDR3. CDR3 DNA sequence: TGTGCCAGCAGTAGGACAGTGCCGAGTGACGAGCAGTACTTC. Translation: CASSRTVPSDEQYF.